The present entry profiles one T cell receptor beta chain with its context. Its matching antigen is unknown. PCR primers comprised 60 Vbeta and 13 Jbeta primers. TCRdb's copy holds only in-frame clones and misses some; the assay was immunoSEQ multiplex PCR. Of roughly 280,000 clones listed, around 66% were seen once; the top ten hold 2% to 2.5%. Though nominally healthy at sampling, donors likely had unrecorded immune exposures. The CDR3 covers 11 residues. The germline V and J ends were trimmed by 6 bases and 4 bases, with 6 bases remaining between them. Germline V gene data show CDR1 as LNHNV and CDR2 as YYDKDF (reference sequence). The sample comes from a study of cytomegalovirus exposure and HLA in healthy donors. Overall study context: The roughly 120 million unique TCR beta sequences, from roughly 170 million T cells, were found by an earlier analysis.

Study results and limitations: Within the data, a cluster of highly shared sequence variants was likely a sequencing artifact.

The sequenced sample was PBMCs. This chain connects TRBV15 to TRBJ1-1, with no clear D. This receptor was identified in a female donor in good health and CMV-seronegative. CDR3 sequence reads: CATRVSTEAFF. The CDR3 region has the DNA TGTGCCACCAGGGTGAGCACTGAAGCTTTCTTT.